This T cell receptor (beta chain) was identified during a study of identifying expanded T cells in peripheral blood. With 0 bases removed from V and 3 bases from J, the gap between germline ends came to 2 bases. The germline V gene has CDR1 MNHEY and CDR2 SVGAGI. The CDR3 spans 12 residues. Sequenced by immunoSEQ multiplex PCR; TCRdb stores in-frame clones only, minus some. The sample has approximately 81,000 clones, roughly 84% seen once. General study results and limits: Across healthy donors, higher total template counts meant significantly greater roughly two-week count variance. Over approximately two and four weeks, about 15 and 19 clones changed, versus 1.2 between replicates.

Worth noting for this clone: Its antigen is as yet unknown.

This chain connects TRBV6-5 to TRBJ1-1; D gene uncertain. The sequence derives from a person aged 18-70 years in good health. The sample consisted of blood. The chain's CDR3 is CASSYSYTEAFF. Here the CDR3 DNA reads TGTGCCAGCAGTTACTCATACACTGAAGCTTTCTTT.